These 19 T cell receptor beta chains originate from one sample sequenced in a study of tumor and adjacent non-tumor tissue in lung cancer. TCRbeta libraries were built with three rounds of nested PCR, modified from ARM-PCR. TCRdb passed the multiplex PCR reads through MiXCR, listing each CDR3 protein once. This repertoire shows 65,000 to 95,000 distinct CDR3 sequences, 75% to 90% found once; its top ten account for less than 15%. The template was RNA from unsorted bulk tissue. The sample comprised lung tumor tissue. These receptor sequences come from a woman aged 45-59 years with non-small cell lung cancer.

On this clonotype: Germline is not matched at one junction end, which may reflect a read error. The chain links TRBV6-1 to TRBJ2-1; tentatively, D is TRBD1 (5 bases). The CDR3 length is 16 residues. Germline V gene data show CDR1 as MNHNS and CDR2 as SASEGT. The CDR3 loop reads CVSKSLTGSFVDEQFF. The CDR3 DNA reads as TGTGTCAGCAAGAGCCTAACAGGATCCTTTGTGGATGAACAGTTCTTC.

A word on this clonotype: The CDR3 ends on some other residue instead of the conserved phenylalanine or tryptophan, so this is likely a read error. The chain employs TRBV29-1 and TRBJ2-1; the match to TRBD2 covers 7 bases. In germline, CDR1 is SQVTM, CDR2 ANQGSEA. CDR3 size: 15 residues. The J segment lost 9 bases and the V segment lost 7 bases, leaving 18 bases of the junction unmatched. This CDR3 reads CSAKTVGTWGGEQFL. The CDR3 DNA reads as TGCAGCGCCAAGACTGTCGGGACCTGGGGGGGTGAGCAGTTCTTG.

This clonotype is judged medium-sized. The V and J genes are TRBV20-1 and TRBJ2-2; D could derive from TRBD1 or TRBD2 (5 bases each). The CDR3 is 15 amino acids. Germline loops: CDR1 DFQATT, CDR2 SNEGSKA (reference sequence). V lost 0 bases to trimming and J lost 6 bases, with 14 bases between them. CDR3 amino acids: CSARDNGGNPGELFF. CDR3 coding DNA: TGCAGTGCTAGAGATAATGGGGGAAACCCCGGGGAGCTGTTTTTT.

At least ten counts were recorded for this clonotype. The chain uses TRBV20-1 and TRBJ2-1; 12 nucleotides agree with TRBD2. J gave up 10 bases and V 1 base, and 5 bases lay outside the gene matches. This CDR3 region has 14 residues. CDR1 DFQATT and CDR2 SNEGSKA come from the germline V gene (reference sequence). DNA for the CDR3: TGCAGTGCTAGAGCTAGCGGGAGGGCTGGCGAGCAGTTCTTC. Its protein product is CSARASGRAGEQFF.

V and J are TRBV14 and TRBJ2-3; D perhaps matches TRBD1 (5 bases). CDR1 is SGHDN and CDR2 is FVKESK in the germline V gene. The CDR3 loop spans 15 amino acids. V lost 6 bases and J lost 2, with 15 bases in between. The CDR3 loop is CASSLQGSHTDTQYF. The CDR3 nucleotides read TGTGCCAGCAGTCTCCAGGGATCGCACACAGATACGCAGTATTTT.

Comments on this clonotype: The conserved final phenylalanine or tryptophan is absent from the CDR3, which likely points to a read error. The V and J genes are TRBV4-2 and TRBJ2-6; 10 bases match TRBD1. The germline CDR1 and CDR2 sequences are LGHNA and YNFKEQ. The CDR3 consists of 20 residues. The CDR3 region is CASSQDKFGTGAPGANALTV. The CDR3, as DNA: TGTGCCAGCAGCCAAGATAAGTTCGGGACAGGGGCTCCTGGGGCCAACGCCCTGACTGTC.

As for this clonotype: A junction end diverges from the germline sequence, so it may reflect a read error. The chain joins TRBV30 to TRBJ2-1, with no clear D. This CDR3 contains 14 residues. The germline gives CDR1 GTSNPN, CDR2 SVGIG (reference sequence). The CDR3 DNA follows: TGTGCCTGGAGTGTACTTGATATACACAATGGGCAGTTCTTC. Translation gives CAWSVLDIHNGQFF.

About this clonotype itself: The missing conserved phenylalanine or tryptophan at the end of this CDR3 makes a read error likely. This chain uses TRBV4-1 with TRBJ1-5; TRBD1 matches at 9 bases. This CDR3 region has 17 residues. Germline V gene sequence: CDR1 MGHRA, CDR2 YSYEKL. Here the CDR3 reads CASSYRDREYSDQPQHY. The CDR3 nucleotides read TGCGCTAGCAGTTACCGGGACAGGGAATATAGCGATCAGCCCCAGCATTAT.

The sample holds one count of this clonotype. The junction shows a germline mismatch at one end, possibly a read error. The chain recombines TRBV7-8 with TRBJ2-1; possibly TRBD1 for D (5 bases). CDR1 is SGHVS and CDR2 is FQNEAQ in the germline V gene. CDR3 length equals 14 residues. DNA of the CDR3: TGTGCTAGCAGCTTAGATCAGGGATACAATGAGCAGTTCTTC. This encodes CASSLDQGYNEQFF. Looking up the rest from reference TRBV7-8 and TRBJ2-1 gives the full variable domain: GAGVSQSPRYKVAKRGQDVALRCDPISGHVSLFWYQQALGQGPEFLTYFQNEAQLDKSGLPSDRFFAERPEGSVSTLKIQRTQQEDSAVYLCASSLDQGYNEQFFGPGTRLTVL.

The chain employs TRBV12-3 or TRBV12-4 and TRBJ1-5; maybe TRBD1 (5 bases). V lost 5 bases to trimming and J lost 9 bases, with 17 bases between them. This CDR3 spans 14 amino acids. The CDR3 reads CASSDTGGTRPQHF. The CDR3 coding sequence is TGTGCCAGCAGTGACACAGGTGGTACTCGGCCCCAGCATTTT.

As regards this clonotype: This likely comes from a read error, as the CDR3 has no conserved phenylalanine or tryptophan at its end. This sequence joins TRBV11-2 and TRBJ2-7; the D gene is possibly TRBD2 (5 bases). The length of the CDR3 is 14 residues. The germline CDR1 and CDR2 sequences are SGHAT and FQNNGV. DNA for the CDR3: TGTGTCAGCAGCTTAGGGCGGGCGTCCTTCGAGCAGTACCTC. Its translation: CVSSLGRASFEQYL.

A note on this clonotype: A single base separates this from a much larger clone, so it may be a read error. The CDR3 loop is CAWSMGSYEQYF. CDR3 DNA sequence: TGTGCCTGGAGTATGGGCTCCTACGAGCAGTACTTC. The chain couples TRBV30 to TRBJ2-7; no reliable D call. This CDR3 is built from 12 residues. The germline CDR1 and CDR2 sequences are GTSNPN and SVGIG (reference sequence). Trimming stripped 2 bases from V and 0 bases from J, with 5 bases between.

This clonotype has just a few counts. One end of the junction does not line up with germline, which may come from a read error. The CDR3 DNA reads as TGTGTCAGCACTTACTCAAACAGGTTCTCTGGGGCCAACGTCCTGACTTTC. Translating gives CVSTYSNRFSGANVLTF. The chain is built from TRBV6-5 and TRBJ2-6; tentatively, D is TRBD1 (5 bases). The CDR3 is 17 residues long. Germline V gene sequence: CDR1 MNHEY, CDR2 SVGAGI.

The chain combines TRBV6-1 with TRBJ1-4; D not certain. The CDR3 length is 17 residues. Trimming removed 3 bases from V and 0 bases from J, with 14 bases in between. Germline assignment: CDR1 MNHNS and CDR2 SASEGT. CDR3 coding DNA: TGTGCCAGCAGTGAGAGCGTGGATACTGCAACTAATGAAAAACTGTTTTTT. Translation gives CASSESVDTATNEKLFF.

The chain couples TRBV11-2 to TRBJ2-2, with D unclear. CDR1 SGHAT and CDR2 FQNNGV come from the germline V gene. The CDR3 loop spans 13 amino acids. The CDR3 reads CARSLDRFGELFF. The CDR3 DNA reads TGTGCAAGGAGCTTAGATAGGTTCGGGGAGCTGTTTTTT.

Ten or more counts support this clonotype. The V gene is TRBV4-2, the J gene TRBJ2-1; 9 bases align to TRBD2. This CDR3 region has 15 residues. Trimming removed 2 bases from V and 8 bases from J; junction bases left unmatched: 7. Germline loops: CDR1 LGHNA, CDR2 YNFKEQ. Written as DNA, the CDR3 is TGTGCCAGCAGCCAATCCCCTAGCGGGAAGGATGAGCAGTTCTTC. Translating it yields CASSQSPSGKDEQFF.

In the case of this clonotype: The germline gene is not matched at one end of the junction; a read error may be the cause. V and J are TRBV11-2 and TRBJ1-6, with D unclear. Germline assignment: CDR1 SGHAT and CDR2 FQNNGV. This CDR3 has 14 amino acids. The CDR3 sequence is CTSGLRRDYSPLHF. CDR3 DNA: TGTACCAGCGGCTTACGACGGGATTATTCACCTCTCCACTTT.

As for this clonotype: The junction differs from germline at one of its ends, possibly a read error. This chain connects TRBV20-1 to TRBJ2-7, with D hard to call. Germline CDR1 DFQATT, CDR2 SNEGSKA (reference sequence). This CDR3 contains 15 residues. CDR3 coding DNA: TGCGGTGCTAGACCAATCGAGCGACCCCCTTACGAGCAGTACTTC. Protein sequence: CGARPIERPPYEQYF.

In this sample, this clonotype turned up a few times. This could be a read error, since a much larger clone is one nucleotide away. The chain uses TRBV30 and TRBJ2-5; 7 bases line up with TRBD2. Germline V gene lookup returns CDR1 GTSNPN and CDR2 SVGIG (reference sequence). The CDR3 is made up of 12 amino acids. Trimming removed 4 bases from V and 10 bases from J; junction bases left unmatched: 9. CDR3 nucleotide sequence: TGTGCCTGGACTCTCAGCGGGAACAGCCAGTACTTC. This translates into CAWTLSGNSQYF.